A single sample is the source of the 25 T cell receptor beta chains below, sequenced in a study of T cell repertoires in cytomegalovirus infection. In TCRdb, the reads were re-called with MiXCR into one record per CDR3 protein. This table has some 180,000 distinct CDR3 sequences, about 15% appearing once. Sequenced sample: CD8+ T cells from PBMCs. These receptors were taken from a human donor in good health (CMV status not recorded). Some clones in this sample may be carry-over from other donors' samples.

The chain is built from TRBV6-2 or TRBV6-3 and TRBJ2-7; D may be TRBD1 (6 bases). The CDR3 is 14 residues long. Germline values: CDR1 MNHEY, CDR2 SVGEGT. Trimming removed 0 bases at V and 2 bases at J, with 8 bases between. The CDR3 protein is CASSYSGTTYEQYF. In DNA, the CDR3 is TGTGCCAGCAGTTACTCCGGGACAACCTACGAGCAGTACTTC.

There are a few counts of this clonotype. The genes are TRBV7-9 and TRBJ1-1; no definite D call. This CDR3 contains 15 residues. Germline V gene data show CDR1 as SEHNR and CDR2 as FQNEAQ (reference sequence). Trimming took 4 bases from V and 0 from J, leaving 12 bases between them. CDR3 DNA sequence: TGTGCCAGCAGCTCGACCCGGACCGTGAACACTGAAGCTTTCTTT. This codes for CASSSTRTVNTEAFF.

This sequence joins TRBV5-6 and TRBJ1-6, with a tentative D call TRBD1 (5 bases). Trimming left V 0 bases short and J 5 bases short, with 9 bases between. The CDR3 runs to 15 residues. The germline V gene has CDR1 SGHDT and CDR2 YYEEEE. This CDR3 is CASSLGSGNNSPLHF. DNA for the CDR3: TGTGCCAGCAGCTTGGGATCAGGGAATAATTCACCCCTCCACTTT.

The genes are TRBV7-6 and TRBJ1-1; D possibly corresponds to TRBD1 (5 bases). Trimming pared 2 bases from V and 4 bases from J, leaving 14 bases between. The germline CDR1 and CDR2 sequences are SGHVS and FNYEAQ. The length of the CDR3 is 15 residues. CDR3: CASSLLPGSGTEAFF. In DNA, the CDR3 is TGTGCCAGCAGCTTACTACCAGGGTCGGGCACTGAAGCTTTCTTT.

The rearrangement links TRBV28 to TRBJ2-4; no clear D gene. CDR3 length equals 12 residues. V gave up 10 bases and J gave up 12 bases, with 19 bases separating them. CDR1 is MDHEN, CDR2 SYDVKM, per germline. CDR3 DNA: TGTGCCACAATAGGCGGCGGCGGCAGTCAGTACTTC. As protein: CATIGGGGSQYF.

V gene TRBV27 combines with J gene TRBJ1-1, with TRBD1 identical over 8 bases. There are 18 residues in the CDR3. Per the germline V gene, CDR1 is MNHEY and CDR2 is SMNVEV (reference sequence). The J segment lost 0 bases and the V segment lost 5 bases, leaving 14 bases of the junction unmatched. CDR3 coding DNA: TGTGCCAGCAGTCCACCAGGGGGCCGTGTACAGTTGAACACTGAAGCTTTCTTT. Residues: CASSPPGGRVQLNTEAFF.

This chain uses TRBV7-2 with TRBJ1-5; D is unresolved. Looked up from germline, CDR1 is SGHTA and CDR2 is FQGNSA. The CDR3 covers 13 residues. V shed 2 bases and J shed 4 bases, with 6 bases lying between them. CDR3 in amino acids: CASSLRQNQPQHF. CDR3 in DNA: TGTGCCAGCAGCTTACGGCAAAATCAGCCCCAGCATTTT.

J is TRBJ1-1 and V is TRBV6-2 or TRBV6-3; a weak D match, TRBD1 (6 bases). The germline CDR1 and CDR2 sequences are MNHEY and SVGEGT. The CDR3 length is 13 residues. V lost 6 bases, J lost 2 bases, and 10 bases lay in between. For the CDR3, the DNA is TGTGCCAGCAGCGGACAGATTAACACTGAAGCTTTCTTT. Translated, it gives CASSGQINTEAFF.

This chain joins TRBV6-2 or TRBV6-3 and TRBJ1-1; D unresolved. CDR3 length: 14 residues. Looked up from germline, CDR1 is MNHEY and CDR2 is SVGEGT. The ends were cut back, 3 bases at V and 4 bases at J, with 12 bases in the middle. CDR3 nucleotides: TGTGCCAGCAGTTATGGTGGGGTCGGCACTGAAGCTTTCTTT. Amino acids: CASSYGGVGTEAFF.

This clonotype appeared a few times. A junction boundary mismatches the germline segment, possibly from a read error. The rearrangement links TRBV12-3 or TRBV12-4 to TRBJ1-5; D possibly corresponds to TRBD1 (5 bases). The CDR3 totals 15 residues. CDR3 sequence reads: CANSLGTVSNQPQHF. The CDR3 DNA follows: TGTGCCAACAGTTTGGGGACGGTGAGCAATCAGCCCCAGCATTTT.

The chain employs TRBV7-2 and TRBJ2-2; D remains unclear. Germline-derived CDR1 and CDR2 are SGHTA and FQGNSA. There are 14 residues in the CDR3. Trimming removed 2 bases at V and 5 bases at J, with 9 bases between. This chain's CDR3 is CASSLLSQTGELFF. CDR3 in DNA: TGTGCCAGCAGCTTACTTTCACAAACCGGGGAGCTGTTTTTT.

In this sample, this clonotype turned up a few times. The genes are TRBV30 and TRBJ1-6, with unresolved D. This CDR3 region has 15 residues. Germline CDR1 GTSNPN, CDR2 SVGIG (reference sequence). Trimming stripped 1 base from V and 0 bases from J, with 7 bases between. Here the CDR3 reads CAWSASSSYNSPLHF. The CDR3 DNA is TGTGCCTGGAGTGCCAGTAGCTCCTATAATTCACCCCTCCACTTT.

The CDR3 reads CASSVGTSDRSEQFF. The CDR3 bases are TGTGCCAGCAGCGTCGGGACTAGTGACCGGAGTGAGCAGTTCTTC. The rearrangement joins TRBV9 to TRBJ2-1, with TRBD2 identical over 8 bases. The CDR3 has 15 residues. V lost 2 bases to trimming and J lost 9 bases; unmatched junction nucleotides: 10. Germline V gene lookup returns CDR1 SGDLS and CDR2 YYNGEE.

The sample holds a few counts of this clonotype. The chain's CDR3 is CATTKEGARETQYF. CDR3 DNA sequence: TGTGCCACAACCAAGGAGGGGGCGCGGGAGACCCAGTACTTC. The chain links TRBV6-6 to TRBJ2-5; tentative D call: TRBD1 (7 bases). V lost 10 bases to trimming and J lost 5 bases, with 20 bases between them. CDR1 and CDR2 (germline): MNHNY, SVGAGI (reference sequence). The CDR3 covers 14 residues.

The chain carries TRBV7-2 and TRBJ2-1, with 8 bases lining up with TRBD2. The germline gives CDR1 SGHTA, CDR2 FQGNSA. The CDR3 sequence is 15 residues long. Unmatched junction bases numbered 7, after V lost 2 bases and J lost 7 bases. CDR3 sequence reads: CASSLNGGAFNEQFF. The DNA of the CDR3 is TGTGCCAGCAGCTTAAACGGGGGGGCCTTTAATGAGCAGTTCTTC. The whole variable domain, remainder taken from reference TRBV7-2 and TRBJ2-1, is GAGVSQSPSNKVTEKGKDVELRCDPISGHTALYWYRQSLGQGLEFLIYFQGNSAPDKSGLPSDRFSAERTGGSVSTLTIQRTQQEDSAVYLCASSLNGGAFNEQFFGPGTRLTVL.

V and J are TRBV7-8 and TRBJ2-5, with D maybe TRBD1 (5 bases). This CDR3 has 18 amino acids. V lost 1 base and J lost 1, with 19 bases in between. Looked up from germline, CDR1 is SGHVS and CDR2 is FQNEAQ. CDR3 sequence reads: CASSLGAPRARSQETQYF. For the CDR3, the DNA is TGTGCCAGCAGCTTAGGGGCCCCCAGGGCGCGGTCCCAAGAGACCCAGTACTTC.

The chain carries TRBV20-1 and TRBJ2-4; the D gene could be TRBD1 or TRBD2 (5 bases each). The germline V gene encodes CDR1 DFQATT and CDR2 SNEGSKA (reference sequence). The CDR3 contains 18 residues. V was clipped by 1 base and J by 3 bases, with 22 bases between them. Here the CDR3 reads CSARGRGPPFQDKNIQYF. The CDR3 nucleotides are TGCAGTGCTAGAGGCCGGGGCCCACCCTTTCAGGACAAAAACATTCAGTACTTC.

The CDR3 DNA reads TGCAGTGCGCGGCAGGGGACCGGGGAGCTGTTTTTT. It translates to CSARQGTGELFF. The rearrangement uses TRBV20-1 and TRBJ2-2; a weak D match, TRBD1 (6 bases). The length of the CDR3 is 12 residues. CDR1 is DFQATT, CDR2 SNEGSKA, per germline (reference sequence). Between the trimmed V and J ends, which lost 6 bases and 5 bases, there was a span of 10 bases.

The chain has TRBV4-3 and TRBJ1-1, with 7 bases identical to TRBD1. This CDR3 has 15 amino acids. V gave up 0 bases and J gave up 6 bases; unmatched junction bases: 7. Germline loops: CDR1 LGHNA, CDR2 YSLEER. CDR3 DNA: TGCGCCAGCAGCCAAGATATACAGGGGAGGGCTGAAGCTTTCTTT. It specifies CASSQDIQGRAEAFF.

The chain couples TRBV7-2 to TRBJ2-5; D perhaps matches TRBD1 (6 bases). Germline CDR1 SGHTA, CDR2 FQGNSA. The ends were cut back, 5 bases at V and 5 bases at J, with 24 bases in the middle. The CDR3 runs 17 residues. The CDR3 DNA sequence: TGTGCCAGCAGCCAAATAATGAGGGGGTGGGGTAGTGAGACCCAGTACTTC. Protein product: CASSQIMRGWGSETQYF.

The V call is TRBV18, the J call TRBJ2-6; D could derive from TRBD1 or TRBD2 (6 bases each). Trimming cost V 6 bases and J 1 base, with 25 bases left between them. The CDR3 covers 20 residues. Germline V lookup: CDR1 KGHSH, CDR2 LQKENI. CDR3 sequence reads: CASSAKGGHPYKSGANVLTF. DNA for the CDR3: TGTGCCAGCTCCGCCAAGGGGGGACACCCATATAAGTCTGGGGCCAACGTCCTGACTTTC. The whole variable domain, filled in from reference TRBV18 and TRBJ2-6, reads NAGVMQNPRHLVRRRGQEARLRCSPMKGHSHVYWYRQLPEEGLKFMVYLQKENIIDESGMPKERFSAEFPKEGPSILRIQQVVRGDSAAYFCASSAKGGHPYKSGANVLTFGAGSRLTVL.

This clonotype was seen more than once but under ten times. The gene calls are TRBV7-6 and TRBJ1-1; no firm D call. The CDR3 is 15 residues long. Trimming cost V 2 bases and J 3 bases, with 13 bases left between them. In germline, CDR1 is SGHVS, CDR2 FNYEAQ. The CDR3 DNA follows: TGTGCCAGCAGCTTATCCCTCTCTATGGACACTGAAGCTTTCTTT. Translating gives CASSLSLSMDTEAFF.

The chain combines TRBV15 with TRBJ2-1; D ambiguous. The CDR3 contains 11 residues. The V and J ends lost 1 base and 7 bases respectively, with 2 bases between them. Germline CDR1 is LNHNV and CDR2 is YYDKDF (reference sequence). CDR3 DNA sequence: TGTGCCACCAGCAGAGGGAATGAGCAGTTCTTC. As protein: CATSRGNEQFF. The whole variable domain, remainder taken from reference TRBV15 and TRBJ2-1, is DAMVIQNPRYQVTQFGKPVTLSCSQTLNHNVMYWYQQKSSQAPKLLFHYYDKDFNNEADTPDNFQSRRPNTSFCFLDIRSPGLGDTAMYLCATSRGNEQFFGPGTRLTVL.

This clonotype has more than one count but fewer than ten. The V call is TRBV12-3 or TRBV12-4, the J call TRBJ2-4; TRBD2 is a possible D gene (5 bases). This CDR3 is 17 amino acids long. Deletions cut 1 base from V and 1 base from J, with 14 bases between. CDR3 loop: CASSLGVWGDAKNIQYF. CDR3 in DNA: TGTGCCAGCAGTTTAGGGGTATGGGGAGACGCCAAAAACATTCAGTACTTC.

This clonotype was detected only a few times. The chain couples TRBV7-3 to TRBJ1-1, with 8 nucleotides matching TRBD1. The V segment lost 5 bases and the J segment 4 bases; nucleotides outside the gene matches: 6. Germline V gene lookup returns CDR1 SGHTA and CDR2 FQGTGA. This CDR3 is 14 amino acids long. The CDR3 region is CASSPSGGPTEAFF. In DNA form, the CDR3 reads TGTGCCAGCAGCCCCTCAGGGGGCCCCACTGAAGCTTTCTTT. Full variable domain (remainder filled in from reference TRBV7-3 and TRBJ1-1): GAGVSQTPSNKVTEKGKYVELRCDPISGHTALYWYRQSLGQGPEFLIYFQGTGAADDSGLPNDRFFAVRPEGSVSTLKIQRTERGDSAVYLCASSPSGGPTEAFFGQGTRLTVV.